This TCR beta chain came from a study of cytomegalovirus exposure and HLA in healthy donors. The study ran its PCR with 60 Vbeta and 13 Jbeta primers. This table comes from immunoSEQ multiplex PCR, and its TCRdb copy is limited to in-frame clones, with some not included. The table has 120,000 to 150,000 clones, roughly 84% seen once. V lost 4 bases, J lost 0 bases, and 15 bases lay in between. Per germline, CDR1 SGDLS and CDR2 YYNGEE. The CDR3 extends over 16 amino acids. This chain uses TRBV9 with TRBJ2-3, with no clear D. The sequencing input was PBMCs. The source of this sequence is a boy between 2 and 10 years old in good health and CMV-seronegative. CDR3 amino acids: CASSPPLASSTDTQYF. The CDR3 coding sequence is TGTGCCAGCAGCCCCCCGTTAGCTTCTAGCACAGATACGCAGTATTTT.